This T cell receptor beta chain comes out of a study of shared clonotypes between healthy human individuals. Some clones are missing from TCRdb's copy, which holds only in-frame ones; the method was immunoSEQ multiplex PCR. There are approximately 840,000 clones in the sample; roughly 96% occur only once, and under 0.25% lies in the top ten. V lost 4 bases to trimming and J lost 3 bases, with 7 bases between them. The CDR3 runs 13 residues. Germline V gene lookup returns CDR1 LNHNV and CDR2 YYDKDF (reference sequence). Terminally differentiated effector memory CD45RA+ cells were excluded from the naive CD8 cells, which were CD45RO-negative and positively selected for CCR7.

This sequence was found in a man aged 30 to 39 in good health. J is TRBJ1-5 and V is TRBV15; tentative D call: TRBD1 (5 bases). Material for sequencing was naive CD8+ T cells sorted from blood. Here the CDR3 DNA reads TGTGCCACCAGCACAGGGCACAATCAGCCCCAGCATTTT. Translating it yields CATSTGHNQPQHF.